This paragraph reports one TCR beta chain. In the original processing: Researchers report that nucleated cell counts were estimated from reference gene primer amplification. Libraries were prepared by immunoSEQ multiplex PCR; TCRdb keeps only in-frame clonotypes and omits some of them. V and J calls and clone size come straight from that table; D and trimming were deduced from the DNA. This sample carries 90,000 to 120,000 clones, 80% to 85% of them seen once, and the ten largest clones take 4% to 4.5%. The CDR3 is 16 amino acids. Trimming stripped 0 bases from V and 0 bases from J, with 9 bases between. From germline, CDR1 is LGHNA and CDR2 YNFKEQ. This record belongs to a study of blood T cell repertoires in COVID-19. Study information: COVID-19 samples collected from the United States, Italy and Spain covered acute and convalescent phases. Sample material is recorded as cDNA or gDNA derived from T cells, B-cell-depleted T cells, or PBMCs.

The chain links TRBV4-2 to TRBJ1-5; D is ambiguous. The source of this sequence is a man aged 65-85 years with acute or convalescent COVID-19. Sequenced sample: peripheral blood. CDR3 DNA sequence: TGTGCCAGCAGCCAAGATGGGAGGGATAGCAATCAGCCCCAGCATTTT. Translation gives CASSQDGRDSNQPQHF.